Sequencing of this T cell receptor beta chain was carried out in a study of T cell responses to AZD1222 COVID-19 vaccine. Some clones are missing from TCRdb's copy, which holds only in-frame ones; the method was immunoSEQ multiplex PCR. The top ten clones hold roughly 20% of a sample with 53,000 or so clones, 85% to 90% of them seen once. The TCR sequence derives from an adult in good health. The source material was peripheral blood, sampled on day 0 of MenACWY control vaccination.

The CDR3 spells CASSVEQNTEAFF. The CDR3 nucleotides are TGTGCCAGCAGCGTAGAACAGAACACTGAAGCTTTCTTT. This chain links TRBV9 with TRBJ1-1, with D unresolved. The CDR3 has 13 amino acids. Trimming removed 0 bases from V and 1 base from J, with 4 bases in between. Germline-derived CDR1 and CDR2 are SGDLS and YYNGEE.